These 8 T cell receptor beta chains were all obtained from the same sample, sequenced in a study of tumor and adjacent non-tumor tissue in lung cancer. RNA was extracted from bulk tissue without any cell sorting. A modified ARM-PCR protocol with three rounds of nested PCR amplified TCRbeta. A single record per CDR3 protein comes from TCRdb applying MiXCR to the multiplex PCR reads. This table holds 200,000 to 250,000 distinct CDR3 sequences, 60% to 85% found once. Source material: lung tumor tissue. Receptors originate from a man in his sixties with non-small cell lung cancer.

The V call is TRBV24-1, the J call TRBJ2-1; D is ambiguous. Germline lookup yields CDR1 KGHDR and CDR2 SFDVKD. The V and J ends lost 0 bases and 11 bases respectively, with 7 bases between them. The CDR3 extends over 12 amino acids. The DNA of the CDR3 is TGTGCCACCAGTGATTTGGAGCGCCAGCAGTTCTTC. Encoded protein: CATSDLERQQFF.

This clonotype was observed a handful of times. This is likely a read error, given that the CDR3 carries no conserved phenylalanine or tryptophan at its end. The chain uses TRBV6-5 and TRBJ2-5; D is tentatively TRBD1 or TRBD2 (5 bases each). Trimming left V 5 bases short and J 11 bases short, with 21 bases between. CDR1 MNHEY and CDR2 SVGAGI come from the germline V gene. The CDR3 runs 14 residues. The CDR3 nucleotides read TGTGCCAGCAGTGATACCGGGACCGCTGGGGCTCAGTACCTC. This gives the protein CASSDTGTAGAQYL.

Regarding this clonotype: An end of the junction differs from the germline gene, which may be a read error. The rearrangement joins TRBV6-1 to TRBJ1-5, with D perhaps matching TRBD1 (6 bases). Germline CDR1 MNHNS, CDR2 SASEGT. The CDR3 length is 11 residues. The CDR3 nucleotides are TGTGCAAGCAGTGACTGGGGGCCCCATCATTTT. Amino acid sequence: CASSDWGPHHF.

In the case of this clonotype: Its ends do not fully match the called genes, so a read error is possible. The V and J genes are TRBV24-1 and TRBJ1-5; D is unclear. The CDR3 loop spans 17 amino acids. Germline CDR1 reads KGHDR; CDR2 reads SFDVKD. The CDR3 sequence is CTTSDSRRGSGNQPQHF. As DNA, the CDR3 is TGTACCACCAGTGATTCTCGGCGGGGTAGCGGCAATCAGCCCCAGCATTTT.

The J gene is TRBJ2-1, the V gene TRBV5-4; either TRBD1 or TRBD2 may supply D (6 bases each). The CDR3 loop spans 16 amino acids. V lost 9 bases to trimming and J lost 4 bases, with 23 bases between them. Germline-derived CDR1 and CDR2 are SGHNT and YYREEE (reference sequence). CDR3 sequence: CATQRGRPQPYNEQFF. The DNA for the CDR3 is TGTGCCACCCAAAGGGGGAGGCCCCAGCCTTACAATGAGCAGTTCTTC.

The chain employs TRBV21-1 and TRBJ1-4; the table calls TRBD1, which could not be checked here. TRBV21-1 is reported as a pseudogene. The CDR3 is made up of 19 amino acids. The CDR3 DNA follows: TGTGCCAGCAGCACCCGGTTGACAGGGGAGAGTTCGACTAATGAAAAACTGTTTTTT. Its translation: CASSTRLTGESSTNEKLFF.

This clonotype showed up just once. A much larger clone differs from this one at a single base, so this may be a read error. This chain connects TRBV12-3 or TRBV12-4 to TRBJ1-6, with D unclear. This CDR3 comprises 13 residues. The CDR3 loop reads CASSLITHSPIHF. The CDR3, as DNA: TGTGCCAGCAGTTTAATTACGCATTCACCCATCCACTTT.

Here the CDR3 reads CASRLVETSPLHF. The CDR3, as DNA: TGTGCCAGCAGGCTAGTGGAAACCTCACCCCTCCACTTT. The chain has TRBV14 and TRBJ1-6; the D is unclear. The CDR3 runs 13 residues. In germline, CDR1 is SGHDN, CDR2 FVKESK. Trimming shortened V by 6 bases and J by 10 bases, and 13 bases separated the two germline ends.